This T cell receptor (beta chain) is drawn from a study of T-cell reconstitution after alpha-beta-depleted transplantation in children. Study results and limitations: At the one-year point after transplant, T-cell counts and TCRbeta diversity were found to come mostly from T cells that had been newly produced.

This CDR3 has 14 residues. Germline values: CDR1 DFQATT, CDR2 SNEGSKA (reference sequence). V trimming: 2 bases; J trimming: 6 bases; junction bases outside the gene matches: 8. Many counts were recorded for this clonotype. Its antigen is currently unknown. Construction of the TCRbeta library involved unique molecular identifiers. In TCRdb, the PCR reads were re-called with MiXCR into one record per CDR3 protein. This table has 480,000 or so distinct CDR3 sequences, 8% to 11% appearing once. V usage is TRBV20-1 and J usage is TRBJ1-1; 8 bases align to TRBD1. Here the sequenced sample was PBMCs, taken before TCRalphabeta/CD19-depleted stem cell transplant. This receptor was obtained from a child aged 2 to 15 with inherited bone marrow failure, due to receive a stem cell transplant. The CDR3 coding sequence is TGCAGTGCTAGATCCCGCAGGGGGCAATCTGAAGCTTTCTTT. It yields the protein CSARSRRGQSEAFF.